The rows below give T cell receptor beta chains drawn from one sample of a study of T cells in Graves' hyperthyroidism and ophthalmopathy. TCRdb analysed the multiplex PCR reads with MiXCR anew, one entry per CDR3 protein. In the table there are roughly 600,000 distinct CDR3 sequences, about 15% of which are singletons. The sample comprised blood. The receptors come from a woman aged 45-60 years with Graves' ophthalmopathy. CDR3s include the opening cysteine and the closing phenylalanine or tryptophan. D genes are given only for firm matches. Clone sizes are given selectively: once, few, many, or a class where the clone is expanded.

.,.,TRBV7-9,TRBJ1-1,CASTIQKNTEAFF,TGTGCCAGCACCATACAAAAGAACACTGAAGCTTTCTTT
.,many,TRBV7-2,TRBJ2-3,CASSFAGPADTQYF,TGTGCCAGCAGCTTCGCTGGTCCGGCGGATACGCAGTATTTT
.,many,TRBV5-6,TRBJ1-2,CASSLLDISRGYTF,TGTGCCAGCAGCTTATTGGACATTTCGCGAGGCTACACCTTC
.,many,TRBV12-3/TRBV12-4,TRBJ1-4,CASSPGAEDEKLFF,TGTGCCAGCAGTCCCGGGGCCGAGGATGAAAAACTGTTTTTT
TRBD1,.,TRBV28,TRBJ2-7,CASSHLLGQPEVSYEQYF,TGCGCCAGCAGCCACCTCTTGGGACAGCCAGAAGTTTCCTACGAGCAGTACTTC
TRBD1,.,TRBV7-9,TRBJ1-4,CASSKNRGRAEKLFF,TGTGCCAGCAGCAAAAACAGGGGGCGCGCTGAAAAACTGTTTTTT
TRBD2,few,TRBV14,TRBJ2-3,CASSSGTELAGVYGDTQYF,TGTGCCAGCAGCTCCGGGACAGAGCTAGCGGGAGTTTACGGAGATACGCAGTATTTT
TRBD2,.,TRBV19,TRBJ2-2,CASSASGLAGGESGELFF,TGTGCCAGTAGTGCCTCGGGACTAGCGGGAGGGGAGTCCGGGGAGCTGTTTTTT
.,.,TRBV5-1,TRBJ1-2,CASNQQGGYGYTF,TGCGCCAGCAACCAACAGGGTGGATATGGCTACACCTTC
.,many,TRBV19,TRBJ1-2,CASSLRLTNYGYTF,TGTGCCAGTAGTCTCCGCCTGACTAACTATGGCTACACCTTC
.,many,TRBV18,TRBJ2-1,CASSKGSSARNEQFF,TGTGCCAGCTCCAAAGGATCATCGGCTCGGAATGAGCAGTTCTTC
TRBD2,few,TRBV6-1,TRBJ2-1,CASSESGGRNEQFF,TGTGCCAGCAGTGAGTCGGGAGGGCGGAATGAGCAGTTCTTC
.,few,TRBV7-2,TRBJ1-1,CASRRQQGVNTEAFF,TGTGCCAGCAGGCGACAGCAAGGGGTGAACACTGAAGCTTTCTTT
.,.,TRBV29-1,TRBJ1-2,CSARLERAGYTF,TGCAGCGCCCGACTGGAAAGGGCTGGCTACACCTTC
TRBD2,many,TRBV12-3/TRBV12-4,TRBJ2-1,CASAQPGLAGYNEQFF,TGTGCCAGCGCACAGCCGGGACTAGCGGGATACAATGAGCAGTTCTTC
TRBD1,few,TRBV29-1,TRBJ1-3,CSVKGATGGSGNTIYF,TGCAGCGTCAAGGGCGCGACAGGGGGCTCTGGAAACACCATATATTTT
.,many,TRBV20-1,TRBJ1-2,CSARVSSNYGYTF,TGCAGTGCTCGAGTCAGTTCTAACTATGGCTACACCTTC
TRBD1,.,TRBV4-1,TRBJ1-2,CASSQAGQGAHYGYTF,TGCGCCAGCAGCCAAGCGGGACAGGGGGCGCACTATGGCTACACCTTC
.,.,TRBV29-1,TRBJ2-5,CSALPGWGRGGSGETQYF,TGCAGCGCTCTCCCGGGTTGGGGAAGGGGGGGGAGCGGGGAGACCCAGTACTTC
.,many,TRBV18,TRBJ1-4,CASSPQTTTNEKLFF,TGTGCCAGCTCACCACAGACAACAACTAATGAAAAACTGTTTTTT
TRBD1,.,TRBV24-1,TRBJ1-2,CATSDPRGQGTGDYTF,TGTGCCACCAGTGACCCCCGGGGACAGGGGACAGGCGACTACACCTTC
.,many,TRBV20-1,TRBJ2-7,CSVVEGPYEQYF,TGCAGTGTGGTGGAAGGACCCTACGAGCAGTACTTC
TRBD1,many,TRBV6-2/TRBV6-3,TRBJ2-7,CASSYPGQGILEQYF,TGTGCCAGCAGTTACCCGGGACAGGGGATTTTGGAGCAGTACTTC
TRBD2,many,TRBV12-3/TRBV12-4,TRBJ2-2,CASSFVAGRAARELFF,TGTGCCAGCAGTTTTGTCGCCGGGAGGGCCGCCAGGGAGCTGTTTTTT
TRBD1,.,TRBV20-1,TRBJ2-2,CSATGTENTGELFF,TGCAGTGCCACCGGGACAGAGAACACCGGGGAGCTGTTTTTT
TRBD1,few,TRBV7-9,TRBJ2-7,CASSLVLGGASYEQYF,TGTGCCAGCAGCTTAGTGCTAGGGGGCGCTTCCTACGAGCAGTACTTC